These 17 T cell receptor beta chains were all obtained from the same sample, sequenced in a study of memory CD4+ T cells and cytomegalovirus serostatus. The sort gate was single viable CD3+CD4+CD8-CD45RO+ cells for memory CD4+ T cells. Data came from immunoSEQ multiplex PCR; TCRdb stores just in-frame clones and leaves some out. The sample carries some 46,000 clones, approximately 80% recorded once. What was sequenced was memory CD4+ T cells from blood. The receptors were gathered from an adult in good health and CMV-seronegative.

Regarding this clone: This CDR3 is missing its conserved last phenylalanine or tryptophan, likely due to a read error. The CDR3 DNA sequence: TGTGCCAGCAGCACTACGGACAGGAACGACTATGGCTACACCCTC. Protein: CASSTTDRNDYGYTL. The chain has TRBV9 and TRBJ1-2; 7 bases are a match to TRBD1. The CDR3 sequence is 15 residues long. Trimming at V came to 4 bases and at J to 3 bases, leaving 9 bases not matched to a gene. In germline, CDR1 is SGDLS, CDR2 YYNGEE.

This clone was seen once. The chain couples TRBV7-9 to TRBJ2-1; D possibly matches TRBD1 or TRBD2 (5 bases each). Germline CDR1 and CDR2: SEHNR and FQNEAQ (reference sequence). This CDR3 is 14 amino acids long. The V end lost 1 base, the J end lost 6 bases, and 10 bases lay between the germline ends. CDR3 sequence reads: CASSLGGSGNEQFF. Here the CDR3 DNA reads TGTGCCAGCAGCTTAGGGGGGAGTGGCAATGAGCAGTTCTTC.

The V gene is TRBV5-6, the J gene TRBJ2-3, with TRBD2 matching over 11 bases. The J segment lost 5 bases and the V segment lost 7 bases, leaving 6 bases of the junction unmatched. This CDR3 has 14 residues. Germline V gene sequence: CDR1 SGHDT, CDR2 YYEEEE. The CDR3 DNA follows: TGTGCCAGCTTGACTAGCGGGATAGTAGATACGCAGTATTTT. Encoded protein: CASLTSGIVDTQYF.

CDR3 DNA: TGCGCCAGCAGCCCGACAGGGGGCACAGATACGCAGTATTTT. Amino acids: CASSPTGGTDTQYF. This sequence joins TRBV4-3 and TRBJ2-3; 8 bases fit TRBD1. The ends lost 4 bases at V and 1 base at J; junction bases unmatched: 1. The CDR3 spans 14 residues. The V gene's germline CDR1 is LGHNA and CDR2 YSLEER.

The chain uses TRBV19 and TRBJ2-7, with TRBD1 matching 11 bases. V lost 1 base, J lost 2 bases, and 7 bases stayed unmatched. This CDR3 has 17 amino acids. Germline V lookup: CDR1 LNHDA, CDR2 SQIVND (reference sequence). The CDR3 here is CASSIGPQDRGPYEQYF. DNA for the CDR3: TGTGCCAGTAGTATAGGCCCCCAGGACAGGGGGCCCTACGAGCAGTACTTC. The entire variable domain, with the rest obtained from reference TRBV19 and TRBJ2-7, is as follows: DGGITQSPKYLFRKEGQNVTLSCEQNLNHDAMYWYRQDPGQGLRLIYYSQIVNDFQKGDIAEGYSVSREKKESFPLTVTSAQKNPTAFYLCASSIGPQDRGPYEQYFGPGTRLTVT.

The chain has TRBV5-4 and TRBJ2-7, with D uncertain. Trimming removed 4 bases at V and 4 bases at J, with 15 bases between. Germline-derived CDR1 and CDR2 are SGHNT and YYREEE (reference sequence). This CDR3 comprises 14 residues. CDR3 sequence (DNA): TGTGCCAGCAGCCTCCAAAGGACCGAATACGAGCAGTACTTC. This encodes CASSLQRTEYEQYF.

The chain recombines TRBV7-2 with TRBJ2-5, with 9 bases fitting TRBD2. The CDR3 loop spans 16 amino acids. Germline V CDR1 and CDR2: SGHTA, FQGNSA. Trimming at V came to 3 bases and at J to 5 bases, leaving 10 bases not matched to a gene. The DNA of the CDR3 is TGTGCCAGCAGCTTGGCGGCGGGAGGGTCCTGGGAGACCCAGTACTTC. As protein: CASSLAAGGSWETQYF. The full variable domain, with the rest looked up from reference TRBV7-2 and TRBJ2-5, is GAGVSQSPSNKVTEKGKDVELRCDPISGHTALYWYRQSLGQGLEFLIYFQGNSAPDKSGLPSDRFSAERTGGSVSTLTIQRTQQEDSAVYLCASSLAAGGSWETQYFGPGTRLLVL.

This clone was counted once. In nucleotides, the CDR3 is TGCGCCAGCAGCTTGACAGGGGGATCCACAGATACGCAGTATTTT. Translation: CASSLTGGSTDTQYF. V gene TRBV5-1 combines with J gene TRBJ2-3; 8 bases are a match to TRBD1. CDR1 is SGHRS, CDR2 YFSETQ, per germline. V dropped 1 base and J dropped 2; count of bases not matched to a gene: 3. This CDR3 has 15 residues.

V and J are TRBV7-9 and TRBJ2-3, with 10 bases fitting TRBD2. Germline trimming cut 0 bases from V and 3 bases from J; bases unmatched to any gene: 3. Germline V gene lookup returns CDR1 SEHNR and CDR2 FQNEAQ (reference sequence). The length of the CDR3 is 16 residues. The CDR3 DNA reads as TGTGCCAGCAGCTTAGCGGCACTAGCGGGGACAGATACGCAGTATTTT. Translating it yields CASSLAALAGTDTQYF.

This sequence joins TRBV30 and TRBJ1-2, with a weak D call TRBD1 (5 bases). CDR1 is GTSNPN and CDR2 is SVGIG in the germline V gene (reference sequence). The CDR3 sequence is 13 residues long. Trimming removed 1 base from V and 7 bases from J, with 13 bases in between. CDR3 DNA: TGTGCCTGGAGTGGGCTCTCTGGGGCTGGCTACACCTTC. Translated, it gives CAWSGLSGAGYTF.

The chain couples TRBV10-3 to TRBJ1-4; 7 nucleotides align to TRBD1. The CDR3 runs to 13 residues. Trimming cost V 10 bases and J 4 bases; bases outside gene matches: 6. Per the germline V gene, CDR1 is ENHRY and CDR2 is SYGVKD. The CDR3 DNA reads TGTGCCACCGGGACAGTAGTTAATGAAAAACTGTTTTTT. This sequence encodes CATGTVVNEKLFF.

The gene calls are TRBV7-2 and TRBJ1-3, with TRBD1 matching over 8 bases. Germline V lookup: CDR1 SGHTA, CDR2 FQGNSA. After removal of 6 bases from V and 3 bases from J, the junction contained 7 bases not matched to a gene. CDR3 size: 15 residues. Written as DNA, the CDR3 is TGTGCCAGCAGTTCAGGGGGCGCGGGTGGAAACACCATATATTTT. It encodes CASSSGGAGGNTIYF.

This rearrangement joins TRBV6-5 to TRBJ2-7; 10 bases agree with TRBD1. J was trimmed by 3 bases and V by 5 bases; bases with no gene match: 4. This CDR3 is built from 14 residues. Germline lookup yields CDR1 MNHEY and CDR2 SVGAGI. The DNA of the CDR3 is TGTGCCAGCAGTCCCCGGACAGGGGGCTACGAGCAGTACTTC. Translated: CASSPRTGGYEQYF.

The chain is built from TRBV29-1 and TRBJ2-3; TRBD2 agrees at 9 bases. Germline V gives CDR1 SQVTM, CDR2 ANQGSEA. With 1 base clipped from V and 6 bases from J, the junction kept 11 bases outside the gene matches. The CDR3 loop spans 16 amino acids. The CDR3 bases are TGCAGCGTTGAAGGCGGCCTAGCGGGAAATGTGGATACGCAGTATTTT. Its protein product is CSVEGGLAGNVDTQYF.

The chain joins TRBV5-1 to TRBJ2-1, with 7 bases lining up with TRBD1. Trimming at V came to 3 bases and at J to 5 bases, leaving 8 bases not matched to a gene. This CDR3 comprises 15 residues. Germline loops: CDR1 SGHRS, CDR2 YFSETQ. In nucleotides, the CDR3 is TGCGCCAGCAGCTCTAGTAGACAGGGAAACAATGAGCAGTTCTTC. Protein: CASSSSRQGNNEQFF.

The gene calls are TRBV5-1 and TRBJ2-1; D ambiguous. Germline CDR1 is SGHRS and CDR2 is YFSETQ. The CDR3 runs to 16 residues. V lost 0 bases to trimming and J lost 4 bases, with 14 bases between them. In DNA, the CDR3 is TGCGCCAGCAGCTTGGAAATAAGCTCCCGATACAATGAGCAGTTCTTC. It codes for CASSLEISSRYNEQFF.

The chain has TRBV9 and TRBJ1-3; no reliable D call. V was pared by 2 bases and J by 0 bases, with 12 bases between. The CDR3 is made up of 16 amino acids. Germline V CDR1 and CDR2: SGDLS, YYNGEE. The chain's CDR3 is CASSVLGAYSGNTIYF. CDR3 in DNA: TGTGCCAGCAGCGTTTTAGGCGCGTACTCTGGAAACACCATATATTTT.